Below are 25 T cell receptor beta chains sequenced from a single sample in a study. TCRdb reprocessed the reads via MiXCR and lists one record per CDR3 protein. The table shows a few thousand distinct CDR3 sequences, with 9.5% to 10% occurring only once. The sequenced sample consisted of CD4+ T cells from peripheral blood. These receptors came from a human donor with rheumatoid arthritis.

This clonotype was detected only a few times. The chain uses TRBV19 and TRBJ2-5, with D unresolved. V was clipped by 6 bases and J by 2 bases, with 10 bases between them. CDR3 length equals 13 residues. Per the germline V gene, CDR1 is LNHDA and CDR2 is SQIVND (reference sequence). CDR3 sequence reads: CASSPQKQETQYF. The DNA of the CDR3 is TGTGCCAGTAGCCCCCAGAAACAAGAGACCCAGTACTTC.

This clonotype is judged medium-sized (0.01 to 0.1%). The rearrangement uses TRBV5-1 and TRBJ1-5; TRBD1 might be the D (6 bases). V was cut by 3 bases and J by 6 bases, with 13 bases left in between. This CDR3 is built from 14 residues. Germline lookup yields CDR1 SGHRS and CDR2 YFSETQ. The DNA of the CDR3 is TGCGCCAGCAGCTCGGACAGCGGGGGTCAGCCCCAGCATTTT. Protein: CASSSDSGGQPQHF.

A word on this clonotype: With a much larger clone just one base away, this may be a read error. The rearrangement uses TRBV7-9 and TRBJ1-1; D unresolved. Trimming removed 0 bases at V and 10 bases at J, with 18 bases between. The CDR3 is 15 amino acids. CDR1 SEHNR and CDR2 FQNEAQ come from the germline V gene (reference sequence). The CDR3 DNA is TGTGCCAGCAGCTTAGCGGGAAGGGCCGGCACCGGAGCTTTCTTT. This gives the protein CASSLAGRAGTGAFF.

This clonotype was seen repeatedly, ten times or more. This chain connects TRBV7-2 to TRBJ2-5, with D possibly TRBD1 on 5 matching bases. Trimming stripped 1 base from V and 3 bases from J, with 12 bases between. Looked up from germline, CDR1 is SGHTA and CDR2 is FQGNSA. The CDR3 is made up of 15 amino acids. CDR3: CASSLGGLVEETQYF. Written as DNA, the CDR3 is TGTGCCAGCAGCTTAGGGGGCCTAGTGGAAGAGACCCAGTACTTC.

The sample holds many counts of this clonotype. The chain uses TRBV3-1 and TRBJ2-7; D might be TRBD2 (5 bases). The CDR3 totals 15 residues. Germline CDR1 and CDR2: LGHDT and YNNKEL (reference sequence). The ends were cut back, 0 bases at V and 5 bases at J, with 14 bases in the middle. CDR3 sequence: CASSQDILGSHEQYF. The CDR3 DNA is TGTGCCAGCAGCCAAGATATACTAGGTTCACACGAGCAGTACTTC.

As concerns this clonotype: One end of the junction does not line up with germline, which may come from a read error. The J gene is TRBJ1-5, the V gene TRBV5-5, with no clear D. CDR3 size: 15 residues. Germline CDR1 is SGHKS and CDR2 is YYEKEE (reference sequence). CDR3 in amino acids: CASSLVCNSDQLQHF. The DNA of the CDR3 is TGTGCCAGCAGCTTGGTGTGTAATTCGGATCAGCTCCAGCATTTT.

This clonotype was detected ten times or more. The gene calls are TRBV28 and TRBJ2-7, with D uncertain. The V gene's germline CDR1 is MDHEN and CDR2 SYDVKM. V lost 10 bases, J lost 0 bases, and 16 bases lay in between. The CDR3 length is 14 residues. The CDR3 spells CATCSLGFSYEQYF. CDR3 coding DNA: TGTGCCACCTGCTCCTTGGGCTTCTCCTACGAGCAGTACTTC.

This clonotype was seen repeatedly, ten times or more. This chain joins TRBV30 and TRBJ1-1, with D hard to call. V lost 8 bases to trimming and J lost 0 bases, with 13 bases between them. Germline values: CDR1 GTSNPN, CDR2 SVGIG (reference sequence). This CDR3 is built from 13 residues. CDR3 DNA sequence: TGTGCCGGTACCGGGGTTGTGAACACTGAAGCTTTCTTT. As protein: CAGTGVVNTEAFF. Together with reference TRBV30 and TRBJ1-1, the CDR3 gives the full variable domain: SQTIHQWPATLVQPVGSPLSLECTVEGTSNPNLYWYRQAAGRGLQLLFYSVGIGQISSEVPQNLSASRPQDRQFILSSKKLLLSDSGFYLCAGTGVVNTEAFFGQGTRLTVV.

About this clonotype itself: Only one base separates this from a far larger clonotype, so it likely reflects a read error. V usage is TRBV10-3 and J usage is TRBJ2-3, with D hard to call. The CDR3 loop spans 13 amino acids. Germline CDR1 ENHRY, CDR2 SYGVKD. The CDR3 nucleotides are TGTGCCAGCAGTGAACAGAGTGCAGATACGCAGTATTTT. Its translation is CASSEQSADTQYF.

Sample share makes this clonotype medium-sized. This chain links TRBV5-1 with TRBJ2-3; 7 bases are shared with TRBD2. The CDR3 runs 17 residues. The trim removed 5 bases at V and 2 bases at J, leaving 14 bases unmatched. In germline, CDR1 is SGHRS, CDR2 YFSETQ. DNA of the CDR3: TGCGCCAGCAGTGGGAACGGTCGAGCGGGATTCACAGATACGCAGTATTTT. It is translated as CASSGNGRAGFTDTQYF.

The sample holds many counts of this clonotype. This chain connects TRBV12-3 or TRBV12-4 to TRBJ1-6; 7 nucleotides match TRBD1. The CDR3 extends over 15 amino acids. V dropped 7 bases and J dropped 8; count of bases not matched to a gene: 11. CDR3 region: CASINPGTADSPLHF. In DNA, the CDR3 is TGTGCCAGCATTAATCCCGGGACAGCTGATTCACCCCTCCACTTT.

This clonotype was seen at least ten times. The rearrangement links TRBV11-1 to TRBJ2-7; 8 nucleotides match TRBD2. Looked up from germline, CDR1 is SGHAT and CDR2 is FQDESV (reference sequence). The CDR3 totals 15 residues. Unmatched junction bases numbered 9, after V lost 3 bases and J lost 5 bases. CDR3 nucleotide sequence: TGTGCCAGCAGCTTCTGGGGAGGGACTAGAGACGAGCAGTACTTC. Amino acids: CASSFWGGTRDEQYF.

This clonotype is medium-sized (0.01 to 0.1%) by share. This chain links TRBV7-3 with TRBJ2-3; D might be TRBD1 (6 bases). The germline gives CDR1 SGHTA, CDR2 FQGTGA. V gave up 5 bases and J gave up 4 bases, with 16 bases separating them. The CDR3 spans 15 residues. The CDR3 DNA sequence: TGTGCCAGCAGCGAACAGGGCCCCCCCGCAGATACGCAGTATTTT. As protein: CASSEQGPPADTQYF.

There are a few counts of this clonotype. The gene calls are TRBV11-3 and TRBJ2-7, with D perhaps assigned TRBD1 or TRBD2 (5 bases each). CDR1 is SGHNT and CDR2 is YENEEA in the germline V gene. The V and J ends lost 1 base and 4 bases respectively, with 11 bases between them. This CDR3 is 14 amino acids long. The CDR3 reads CASSLAGRDYEQYF. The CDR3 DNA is TGTGCCAGCAGCTTAGCGGGACGCGATTACGAGCAGTACTTC.

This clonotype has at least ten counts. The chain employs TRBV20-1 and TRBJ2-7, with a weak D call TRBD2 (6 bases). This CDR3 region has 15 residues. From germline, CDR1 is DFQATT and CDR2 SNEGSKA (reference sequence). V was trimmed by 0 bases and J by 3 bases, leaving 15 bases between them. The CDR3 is CSARDTRGTDYEQYF. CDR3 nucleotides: TGCAGTGCTAGAGATACCCGCGGGACGGACTACGAGCAGTACTTC.

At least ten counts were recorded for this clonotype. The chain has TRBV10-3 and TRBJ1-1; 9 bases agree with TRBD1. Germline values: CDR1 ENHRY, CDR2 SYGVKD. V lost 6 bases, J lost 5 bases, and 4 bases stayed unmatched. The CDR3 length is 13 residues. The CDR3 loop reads CAISETGGTEAFF. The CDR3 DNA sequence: TGTGCCATCAGCGAGACAGGGGGTACTGAAGCTTTCTTT.

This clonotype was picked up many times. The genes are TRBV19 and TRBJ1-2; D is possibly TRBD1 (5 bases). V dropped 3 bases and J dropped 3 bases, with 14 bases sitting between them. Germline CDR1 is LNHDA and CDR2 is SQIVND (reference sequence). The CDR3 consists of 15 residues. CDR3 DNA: TGTGCCAGTAGTATTGGAACAGAGGGGTACTATGGCTACACCTTC. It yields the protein CASSIGTEGYYGYTF.

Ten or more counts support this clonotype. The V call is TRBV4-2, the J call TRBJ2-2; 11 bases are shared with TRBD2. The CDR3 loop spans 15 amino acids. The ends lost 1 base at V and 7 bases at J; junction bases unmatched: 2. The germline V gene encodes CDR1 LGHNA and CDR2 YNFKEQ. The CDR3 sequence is CASSQGTSGLGELFF. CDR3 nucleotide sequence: TGTGCCAGCAGCCAAGGGACTAGCGGGCTCGGGGAGCTGTTTTTT.

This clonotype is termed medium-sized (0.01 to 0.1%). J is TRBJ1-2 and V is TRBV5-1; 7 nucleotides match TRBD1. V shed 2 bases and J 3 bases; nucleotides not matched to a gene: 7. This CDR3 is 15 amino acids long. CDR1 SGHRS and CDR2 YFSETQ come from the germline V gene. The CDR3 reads CASSFRGGGYYGYTF. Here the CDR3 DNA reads TGCGCCAGCAGCTTCCGAGGGGGCGGATACTATGGCTACACCTTC. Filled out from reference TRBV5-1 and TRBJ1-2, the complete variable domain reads KAGVTQTPRYLIKTRGQQVTLSCSPISGHRSVSWYQQTPGQGLQFLFEYFSETQRNKGNFPGRFSGRQFSNSRSEMNVSTLELGDSALYLCASSFRGGGYYGYTFGSGTRLTVV.

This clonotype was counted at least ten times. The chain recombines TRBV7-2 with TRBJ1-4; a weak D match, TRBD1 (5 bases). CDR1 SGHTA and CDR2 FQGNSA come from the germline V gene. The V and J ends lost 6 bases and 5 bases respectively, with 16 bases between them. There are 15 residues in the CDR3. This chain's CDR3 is CASRPGRRANEKLFF. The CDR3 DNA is TGTGCCAGCAGACCAGGGCGCAGGGCCAATGAAAAACTGTTTTTT.

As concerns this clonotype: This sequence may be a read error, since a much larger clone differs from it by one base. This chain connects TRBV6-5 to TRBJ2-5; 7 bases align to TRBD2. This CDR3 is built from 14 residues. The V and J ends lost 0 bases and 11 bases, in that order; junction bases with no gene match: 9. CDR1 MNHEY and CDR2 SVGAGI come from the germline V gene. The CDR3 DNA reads TGTGCCAGCAGTTACTCGCGGGAGTACAATGAGCAGTACTTC. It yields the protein CASSYSREYNEQYF.

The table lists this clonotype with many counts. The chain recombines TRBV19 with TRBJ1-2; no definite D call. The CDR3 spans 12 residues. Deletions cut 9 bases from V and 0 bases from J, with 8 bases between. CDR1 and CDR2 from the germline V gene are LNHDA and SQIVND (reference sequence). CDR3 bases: TGTGCCAGCGGTCGGACTAACTATGGCTACACCTTC. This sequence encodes CASGRTNYGYTF. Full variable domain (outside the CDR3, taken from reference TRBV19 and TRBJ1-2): DGGITQSPKYLFRKEGQNVTLSCEQNLNHDAMYWYRQDPGQGLRLIYYSQIVNDFQKGDIAEGYSVSREKKESFPLTVTSAQKNPTAFYLCASGRTNYGYTFGSGTRLTVV.

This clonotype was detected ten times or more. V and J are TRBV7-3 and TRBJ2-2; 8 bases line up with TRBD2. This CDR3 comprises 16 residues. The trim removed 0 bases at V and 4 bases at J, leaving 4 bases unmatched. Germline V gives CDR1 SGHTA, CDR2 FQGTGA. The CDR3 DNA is TGTGCCAGCAGCTTAACCCCGACTAGCGCCACCGGGGAGCTGTTTTTT. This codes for CASSLTPTSATGELFF.

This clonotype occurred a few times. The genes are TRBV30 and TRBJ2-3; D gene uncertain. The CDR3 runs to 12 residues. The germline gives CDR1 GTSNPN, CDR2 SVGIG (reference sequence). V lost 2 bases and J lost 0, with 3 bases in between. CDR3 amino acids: CAWSTSTDTQYF. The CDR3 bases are TGTGCCTGGAGTACTAGCACAGATACGCAGTATTTT.

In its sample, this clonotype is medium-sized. The CDR3 loop is CASSLAGSYGYTF. The CDR3 nucleotides read TGTGCCAGCAGCTTAGCGGGGAGCTATGGCTACACCTTC. The chain couples TRBV7-3 to TRBJ1-2; D call uncertain. Trimming shortened V by 2 bases and J by 4 bases, and 8 bases separated the two germline ends. The germline CDR1 and CDR2 sequences are SGHTA and FQGTGA. This CDR3 contains 13 residues.